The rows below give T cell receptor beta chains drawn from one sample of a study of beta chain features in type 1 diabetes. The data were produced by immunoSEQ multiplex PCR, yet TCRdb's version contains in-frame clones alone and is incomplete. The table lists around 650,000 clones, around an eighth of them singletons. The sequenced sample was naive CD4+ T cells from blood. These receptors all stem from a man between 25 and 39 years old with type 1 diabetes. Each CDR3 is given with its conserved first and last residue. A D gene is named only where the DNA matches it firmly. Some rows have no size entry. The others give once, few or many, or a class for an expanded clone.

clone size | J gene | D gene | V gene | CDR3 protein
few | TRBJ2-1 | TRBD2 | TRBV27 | CASSGTSGVMSYNEQFF
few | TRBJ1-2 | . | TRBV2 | CASTEANTNYGYTF
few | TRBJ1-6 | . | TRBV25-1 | CASSARNSPLHF
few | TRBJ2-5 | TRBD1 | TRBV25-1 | CASSEYGGTGGETQYF
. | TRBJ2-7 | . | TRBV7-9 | CASSLGEGF
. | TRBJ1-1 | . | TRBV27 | CASRRNTEAFF
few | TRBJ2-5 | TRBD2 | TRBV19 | CASSTGTSGGYQETQYF
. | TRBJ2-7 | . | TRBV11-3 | CASSSGTYGAYEQYF
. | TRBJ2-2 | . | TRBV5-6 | CASSLGFTGELFF
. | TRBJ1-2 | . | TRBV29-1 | CSVESGQPTF
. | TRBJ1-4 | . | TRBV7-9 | CASSLGGSVNEKLFF
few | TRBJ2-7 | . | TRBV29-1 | CSVGVYLDYEQYF
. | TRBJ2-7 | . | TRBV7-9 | CASSLNRETQEQYF
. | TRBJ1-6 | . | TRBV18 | CASSPGHDNSPLHF
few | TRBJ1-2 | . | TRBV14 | CASSQDLIYGYTF
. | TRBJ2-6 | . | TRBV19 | CASSGSSGANVLTF
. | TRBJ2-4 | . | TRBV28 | CASSPPGGVAKNIQYF
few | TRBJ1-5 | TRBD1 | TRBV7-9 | CASSGGQGKPQHF
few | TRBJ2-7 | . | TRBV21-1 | CASSKALPTGAREQYF
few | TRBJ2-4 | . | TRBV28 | CASSLSQSNIQYF
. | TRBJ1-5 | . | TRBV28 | CASSLDTISNQPQHF
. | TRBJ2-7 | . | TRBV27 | CASSLYRGTNYEQYF
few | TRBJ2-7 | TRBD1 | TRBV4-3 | CASSQDPGQGAYEQYF
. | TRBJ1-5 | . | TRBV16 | CASSQSTNPRRCYF
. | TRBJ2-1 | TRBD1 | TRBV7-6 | CASTRTGGLINEQFF
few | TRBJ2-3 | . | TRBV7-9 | CASSFWTDTQYF
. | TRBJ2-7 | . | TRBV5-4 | CASSQDEVYEQYF
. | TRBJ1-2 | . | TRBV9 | CASSRIQGTDYGYTF
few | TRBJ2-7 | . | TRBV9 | CASSARGATYEQYF
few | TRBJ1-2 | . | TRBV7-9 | CASSPLGQGNFGYTF
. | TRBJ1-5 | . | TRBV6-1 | CASSEALGGGSNQPQHF
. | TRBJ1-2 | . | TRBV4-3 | CASSHTIAGATLNGYTF
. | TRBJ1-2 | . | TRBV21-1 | CASSKKVGQTNYGYTF
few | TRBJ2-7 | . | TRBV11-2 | CASSPGSSASYEQYF
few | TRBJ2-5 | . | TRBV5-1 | CASSATDSQETQYF
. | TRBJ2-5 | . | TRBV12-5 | CASGLARTVQETQYF
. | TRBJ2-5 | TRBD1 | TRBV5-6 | CASSPMPGQGGETQYF
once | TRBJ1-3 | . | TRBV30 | CAWRQDSSGNTIYF
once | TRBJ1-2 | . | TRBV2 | CASSPDSGYTF
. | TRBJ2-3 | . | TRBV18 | CASSPKTDTQYF
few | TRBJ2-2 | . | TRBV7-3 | CASSSDYTGELFF
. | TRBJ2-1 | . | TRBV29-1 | CSEGENNEQFF
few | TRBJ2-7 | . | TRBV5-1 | CASSLVWADEQYF
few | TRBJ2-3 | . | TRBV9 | CASSVSGNTDTQYF
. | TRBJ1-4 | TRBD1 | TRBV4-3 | CASSQGGTEPERLFF
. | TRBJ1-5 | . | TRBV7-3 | CASSYGQNNQPQHF
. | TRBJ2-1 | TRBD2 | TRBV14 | CASSQESLAGGPGNNNEQFF
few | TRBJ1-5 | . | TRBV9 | CASSVDGTENQPQHF
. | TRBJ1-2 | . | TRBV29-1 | CSVEVKRQKSPQYGYTF
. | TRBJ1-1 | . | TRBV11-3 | CASSSHRDTEAFF
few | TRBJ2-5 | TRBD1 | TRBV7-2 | CASSPTGGPETQYF
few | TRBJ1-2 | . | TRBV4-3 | CASSQNGEPSNYGYTF
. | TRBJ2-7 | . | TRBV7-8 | CASSLVQGPSYEQYF
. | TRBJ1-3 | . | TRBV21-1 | CASSKDSRRPSSGNTIYF
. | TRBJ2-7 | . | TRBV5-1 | CASSVDSQDSYEQYF
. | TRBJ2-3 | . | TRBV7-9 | CASSPPLEGTDTQYF